A selection of T cell receptor beta chains follows, all from one sample in a study of cytomegalovirus exposure and HLA in healthy donors. This table comes from immunoSEQ multiplex PCR, and its TCRdb copy is limited to in-frame clones, with some not included. Of some 140,000 clones in the sample, about 90% were seen once. The sample was PBMCs. Source of these receptors: a man aged 18 to 30 in good health and CMV-seronegative. The CDR3 runs from the conserved cysteine through the conserved F or W. The D gene is left open where the match is weak. Clone size, where shown, is once, few, many, or a class for clones that have expanded.

>-|TRBJ2-7|-|TRBV5-6
CASSPNPQAWLQDEQYF
TGTGCCAGCTCTCCAAACCCCCAGGCCTGGCTTCAGGACGAGCAGTACTTC
>-|TRBJ2-3|-|TRBV7-9
CAGALAGASDTQYF
TGTGCCGGTGCACTCGCGGGGGCATCGGATACGCAGTATTTT
>TRBD1|TRBJ1-1|-|TRBV5-1
CASSQPYRGRVTEAFF
TGCGCCAGCAGCCAGCCCTACAGGGGGAGGGTCACTGAAGCTTTCTTT
>-|TRBJ1-1|-|TRBV20-1
CSARGPTEAFF
TGCAGTGCTAGGGGGCCCACTGAAGCTTTCTTT
>TRBD2|TRBJ2-3|-|TRBV10-3
CAIRAGEGTDTQYF
TGTGCCATCCGAGCGGGAGAGGGCACAGATACGCAGTATTTT
>TRBD2|TRBJ2-2|-|TRBV4-2
CASSQGSGANTGELFF
TGTGCCAGCAGCCAAGGGAGCGGGGCGAACACCGGGGAGCTGTTTTTT
>-|TRBJ1-5|few|TRBV28
CASSLVQWSNQPQHF
TGTGCCAGCAGTTTGGTACAGTGGAGCAATCAGCCCCAGCATTTT
>-|TRBJ1-1|once|TRBV4-1
CASSPSEDPAEAFF
TGCGCCAGCAGCCCGAGCGAAGATCCGGCTGAAGCTTTCTTT
>TRBD1|TRBJ2-2|-|TRBV28
CASSPFRQGGTGELFF
TGTGCCAGCAGTCCATTCCGACAGGGTGGCACCGGGGAGCTGTTTTTT
>-|TRBJ2-7|-|TRBV4-2
CASSQSDRGQNNEQYF
TGTGCCAGCAGCCAATCGGATCGCGGACAGAATAACGAGCAGTACTTC
>TRBD2|TRBJ2-2|-|TRBV4-1
CASSRRTAGDRNTGELFF
TGCGCCAGCAGCCGTCGTACAGCGGGAGACCGGAACACCGGGGAGCTGTTTTTT
>TRBD1|TRBJ2-2|-|TRBV10-3
CAIAGTGGSGELFF
TGTGCCATCGCCGGGACAGGGGGTTCCGGGGAGCTGTTTTTT
>-|TRBJ2-3|-|TRBV6-5
CASSDRTDTDTQYF
TGTGCCAGCAGTGACCGGACAGACACAGATACGCAGTATTTT
>TRBD1|TRBJ2-7|once|TRBV11-2
CASSFSGTEAYEQYF
TGTGCCAGCAGCTTTTCTGGGACAGAAGCCTACGAGCAGTACTTC
>-|TRBJ2-3|once|TRBV19
CASSQSDTQYF
TGTGCCAGTAGTCAGTCAGATACGCAGTATTTT
>TRBD1|TRBJ1-2|-|TRBV27
CASSTGTAYGYTF
TGTGCCAGCAGTACGGGGACAGCTTATGGCTACACCTTC
>TRBD2|TRBJ2-1|-|TRBV2
CASSEGSSGRRMYNEQFF
TGTGCCAGCAGTGAAGGGTCTAGCGGGAGACGTATGTACAATGAGCAGTTCTTC
>TRBD1|TRBJ1-1|once|TRBV2
CASTPDRGQFAFF
TGTGCCAGCACACCAGACAGGGGGCAGTTCGCTTTCTTT
>TRBD1|TRBJ2-7|-|TRBV13
CASSRRDRGSLSYEQYF
TGTGCCAGCAGCCGCCGGGACAGGGGGTCCCTATCCTACGAGCAGTACTTC
>-|TRBJ1-2|-|TRBV5-4
CASSYRGPNYGYTF
TGTGCCAGCAGCTACCGAGGGCCTAACTATGGCTACACCTTC
>-|TRBJ1-4|once|TRBV6-5
CASSYRGGVEKLFF
TGTGCCAGCAGTTACCGAGGAGGGGTTGAAAAACTGTTTTTT
>TRBD1|TRBJ1-1|few|TRBV7-6
CASSLVEGAGTEAFF
TGTGCCAGCAGCTTAGTTGAGGGGGCAGGCACTGAAGCTTTCTTT
>-|TRBJ2-4|-|TRBV9
CASSVATIPNIQYF
TGTGCCAGCAGCGTCGCGACAATTCCAAACATTCAGTACTTC
>TRBD1|TRBJ2-5|-|TRBV10-3
CAISEEDRDQETQYF
TGTGCCATCAGTGAGGAAGACAGGGACCAAGAGACCCAGTACTTC
>-|TRBJ2-1|-|TRBV4-2
CASSQDEDPGRVYGEQFF
TGTGCCAGCAGCCAAGATGAGGACCCCGGGAGAGTTTACGGTGAGCAGTTCTTC
>TRBD2|TRBJ2-1|-|TRBV5-6
CASSHGTSNHNEQFF
TGTGCCAGCAGTCACGGGACTAGCAATCACAATGAGCAGTTCTTC
>TRBD1|TRBJ1-2|-|TRBV11-2
CASSLATGGLYGYTF
TGTGCCAGCAGCTTAGCCACAGGGGGCCTCTATGGCTACACCTTC
>-|TRBJ2-3|-|TRBV2
CASRGTFHTTDTQYF
TGTGCCAGCAGGGGGACTTTCCACACCACAGATACGCAGTATTTT
>TRBD1|TRBJ1-5|once|TRBV25-1
CASSGDRSNQPQHF
TGTGCCAGCAGTGGGGACAGGAGCAATCAGCCCCAGCATTTT
>-|TRBJ2-1|-|TRBV19
CASNVGGSSYNEQFF
TGTGCCAGTAACGTTGGGGGGAGCTCCTACAATGAGCAGTTCTTC
>TRBD2|TRBJ2-1|-|TRBV28
CASSFLGGWREGNEQFF
TGTGCCAGCAGTTTCTTAGGGGGCTGGCGGGAGGGCAATGAGCAGTTCTTC
>TRBD2|TRBJ2-3|-|TRBV28
CASSSRLAAMYPSTDTQYF
TGTGCCAGCAGTTCTCGGCTAGCGGCCATGTACCCTAGCACAGATACGCAGTATTTT
>TRBD1|TRBJ2-7|-|TRBV18
CASSPRDSTYEQYF
TGTGCCAGCTCACCTAGGGACAGCACCTACGAGCAGTACTTC